The table lists the clone carrying this TCR beta chain with many counts. This sample is drawn from a study of shared clonotypes between healthy human individuals. Every subset had its genomic DNA shared out evenly among several immunoSEQ plates. The protocol was immunoSEQ multiplex PCR, while the TCRdb copy is restricted to in-frame clones and leaves out a portion. The repertoire has about 87,000 clones, around 43% of them found once; the top ten carry around 16%. Participating donors were healthy, HIV-negative adults free of recent acute infections or vaccinations. The donor cohort consisted entirely of Caucasian adults residing in Nashville, Tennessee. Germline CDR1 MNHNY, CDR2 SVGAGI (reference sequence). This CDR3 is built from 16 residues. J lost 5 bases, V lost 6 bases, and 16 bases had no gene match.

Specimen: PBMCs. The receptor's source is a woman aged 40 to 49 in good health. Some clones in this sample may be carry-over from other donors' samples. The chain uses TRBV6-6 and TRBJ2-7; 7 bases align to TRBD1. In DNA, the CDR3 is TGTGCCAGCAGCCTTCCACAGGGGTCGCCCCTTGACGAGCAGTACTTC. Encoded protein: CASSLPQGSPLDEQYF.